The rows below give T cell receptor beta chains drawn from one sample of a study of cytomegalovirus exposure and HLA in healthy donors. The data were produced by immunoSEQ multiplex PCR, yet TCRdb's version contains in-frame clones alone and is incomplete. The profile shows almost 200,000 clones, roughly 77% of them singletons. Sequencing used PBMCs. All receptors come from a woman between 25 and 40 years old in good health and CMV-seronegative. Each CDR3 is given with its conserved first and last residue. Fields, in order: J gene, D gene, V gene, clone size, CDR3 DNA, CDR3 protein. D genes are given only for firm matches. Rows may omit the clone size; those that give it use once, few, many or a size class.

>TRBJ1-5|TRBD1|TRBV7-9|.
TGTGCCAGCAGCTTTGAAGGGGGCGGCAATCAGCCCCAGCATTTT
CASSFEGGGNQPQHF
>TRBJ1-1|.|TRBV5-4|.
TGTGCCAGCAGTTTTAGGGGGTGGGACACTGAAGCTTTCTTT
CASSFRGWDTEAFF
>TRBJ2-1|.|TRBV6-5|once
TGTGCCAGCAGTTACTCGGGCAGCTCCTACAATGAGCAGTTCTTC
CASSYSGSSYNEQFF
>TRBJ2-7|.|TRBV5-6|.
TGTGCCAGCAGCCGCCGGAGGGGCCCTAACTACTACGAGCAGTACTTC
CASSRRRGPNYYEQYF
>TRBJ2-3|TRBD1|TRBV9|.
TGTGCCAGCAGCGTAGTGGACAGGGGTACAGATACGCAGTATTTT
CASSVVDRGTDTQYF
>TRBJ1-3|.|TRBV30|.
TGTGCCTGTCAACAGTCCTCTGGAAACACCATATATTTT
CACQQSSGNTIYF
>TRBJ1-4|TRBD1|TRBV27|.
TGTGCCAGCAGTTTATCAGCGCGGGGGACAGGGTTAAGGAAACTGTTTTTT
CASSLSARGTGLRKLFF
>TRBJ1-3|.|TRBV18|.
TGTGCCAGCTCACCACGAGAAGGGGCTGGAAACACCATATATTTT
CASSPREGAGNTIYF
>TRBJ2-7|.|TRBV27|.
TGTGCCAGCAGTTTATTGGGCAGGATCTACGAGCAGTACTTC
CASSLLGRIYEQYF
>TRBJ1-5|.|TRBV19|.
TGTGCCAGTAGTATAGTGGGCGGCTCGGGGCAGCCCCAGCATTTT
CASSIVGGSGQPQHF
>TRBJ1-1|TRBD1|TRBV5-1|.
TGCGCCAGCAGCTTGGCGGTTTCAGGGGGCTGGACTGAAGCTTTCTTT
CASSLAVSGGWTEAFF
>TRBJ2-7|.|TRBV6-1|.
TGTGCCAGCAGCCGACATGAGTACGAGCAGTACTTC
CASSRHEYEQYF
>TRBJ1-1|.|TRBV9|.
TGTGCCAGCAGCGTAGAAGCAGGGCTGAACACTGAAGCTTTCTTT
CASSVEAGLNTEAFF
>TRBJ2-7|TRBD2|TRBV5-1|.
TGCGCCAGCAGCTGGGGGACTAGCGGTACCTACGAGCAGTACTTC
CASSWGTSGTYEQYF
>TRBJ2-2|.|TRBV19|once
TGTGCCAGTAGTATCAACACGAACACCGGGGAGCTGTTTTTT
CASSINTNTGELFF
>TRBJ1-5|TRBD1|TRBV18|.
TGTGCCAGCTCACCCTTACAGGGGACCCAGCCCCAGCATTTT
CASSPLQGTQPQHF
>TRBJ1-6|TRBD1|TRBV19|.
TGTGCCAGTATCCGCACCGGGACAGCGAAATCACCCCTCCACTTT
CASIRTGTAKSPLHF
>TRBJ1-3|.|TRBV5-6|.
TGTGCCAGCAGCGAGGGACTCGGGGGGGCTGGAAACACCATATATTTT
CASSEGLGGAGNTIYF
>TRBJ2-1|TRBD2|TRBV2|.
TGTGCCAGCATCTACCGACTAGCGGGCAGGGATAATGAGCAGTTCTTC
CASIYRLAGRDNEQFF
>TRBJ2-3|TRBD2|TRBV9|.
TGTGCCAGCAGCGACCTGACTAGCGGGGCAAGAGATACGCAGTATTTT
CASSDLTSGARDTQYF
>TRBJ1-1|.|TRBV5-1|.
TGCGCCAGCAGCTTCATACTTGCGGGAGAAAAAAACACTGAAGCTTTCTTT
CASSFILAGEKNTEAFF
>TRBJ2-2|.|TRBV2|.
TGTGCCAGCGAGGGAGTGGGGGCGAACGGGGAGCTGTTTTTT
CASEGVGANGELFF
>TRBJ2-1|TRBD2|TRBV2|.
TGTGCCAGCAGTCGTCGACTAGCGGGAGGCGGTGAGCAGTTCTTC
CASSRRLAGGGEQFF
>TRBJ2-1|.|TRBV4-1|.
TGCGCCAGCAGCCAAGGCCCTAGACTCAATGAGCAGTTCTTC
CASSQGPRLNEQFF
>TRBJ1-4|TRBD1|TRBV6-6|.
TGTGCCAGCACTCAGGGGGCTGCTAATGAAAAACTGTTTTTT
CASTQGAANEKLFF
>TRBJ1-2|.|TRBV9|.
TGTGCCAGCAGCGTAACCAGGGCACAGGGTGGCTACACCTTC
CASSVTRAQGGYTF
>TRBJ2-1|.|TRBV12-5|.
TGTGCTAGTGGACACCCGACAGCCTACAATGAGCAGTTCTTC
CASGHPTAYNEQFF